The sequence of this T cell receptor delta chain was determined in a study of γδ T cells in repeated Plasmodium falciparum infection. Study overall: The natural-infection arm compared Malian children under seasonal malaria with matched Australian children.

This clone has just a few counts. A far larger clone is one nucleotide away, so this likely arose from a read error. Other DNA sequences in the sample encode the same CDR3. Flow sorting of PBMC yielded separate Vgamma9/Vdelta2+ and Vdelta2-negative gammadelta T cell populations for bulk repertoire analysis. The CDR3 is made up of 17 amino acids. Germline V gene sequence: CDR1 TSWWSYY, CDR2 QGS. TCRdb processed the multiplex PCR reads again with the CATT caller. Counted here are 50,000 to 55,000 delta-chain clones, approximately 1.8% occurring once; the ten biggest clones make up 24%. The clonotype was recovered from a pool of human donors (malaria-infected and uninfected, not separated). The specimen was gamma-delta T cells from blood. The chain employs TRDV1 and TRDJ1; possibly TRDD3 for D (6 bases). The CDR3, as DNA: TGTGCTCTTGGGATTCTACGCTGGGGATGGAAAACCTATAAACTCATCTTC. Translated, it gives CALGILRWGWKTYKLIF.